These 5 T cell receptor beta chains came from one sample sequenced in a study of shared clonotypes between healthy human individuals. This table comes from immunoSEQ multiplex PCR, and its TCRdb copy is limited to in-frame clones, with some not included. Among about 1.1 million clones listed, about 84% were seen once. Sequencing input: memory CD4+ T cells from PBMCs. Noted subset: CD45RA-negative fraction. Source of these receptors: a young man in good health. Some clones in this sample may be carry-over from other donors' samples.

This chain links TRBV19 with TRBJ2-1; D unresolved. Germline V gives CDR1 LNHDA, CDR2 SQIVND (reference sequence). The CDR3 contains 13 residues. Trimming removed 1 base from V and 12 bases from J, with 13 bases in between. The CDR3 here is CASSIVGGDGQFF. In DNA, the CDR3 is TGTGCCAGTAGTATAGTAGGCGGAGACGGGCAGTTCTTC. Supplemented by reference TRBV19 and TRBJ2-1, the full variable domain reads DGGITQSPKYLFRKEGQNVTLSCEQNLNHDAMYWYRQDPGQGLRLIYYSQIVNDFQKGDIAEGYSVSREKKESFPLTVTSAQKNPTAFYLCASSIVGGDGQFFGPGTRLTVL.

The gene calls are TRBV5-6 and TRBJ1-5; no reliable D call. Germline CDR1 SGHDT, CDR2 YYEEEE. This CDR3 is built from 13 residues. Trimming stripped 0 bases from V and 6 bases from J, with 7 bases between. The CDR3 nucleotides read TGTGCCAGCAGCTTGGCGTTGGGTCAGCCCCAGCATTTT. Translated: CASSLALGQPQHF.

The chain recombines TRBV28 with TRBJ2-3; 8 nucleotides match TRBD1. The CDR3 runs to 16 residues. Per germline, CDR1 MDHEN and CDR2 SYDVKM. V was pared by 4 bases and J by 9 bases, with 15 bases of the junction left unmatched. The CDR3 here is CASSSKGPEDRVTQYF. The CDR3 coding sequence is TGTGCCAGCAGTTCCAAAGGGCCGGAGGACAGGGTCACGCAGTATTTT.

The J gene is TRBJ2-7, the V gene TRBV20-1, with D perhaps matching TRBD1 or TRBD2 (5 bases each). V lost 1 base and J 6 bases, leaving 7 bases between the germline ends. The CDR3 is 11 residues long. Germline V lookup: CDR1 DFQATT, CDR2 SNEGSKA (reference sequence). CDR3 loop: CSARAGSEQYF. The CDR3 DNA reads TGCAGTGCTAGAGCAGGGAGCGAGCAGTACTTC.

The rearrangement joins TRBV7-8 to TRBJ2-3; D is ambiguous. The CDR3 is made up of 17 amino acids. Trimming shortened V by 4 bases and J by 3 bases, and 20 bases separated the two germline ends. Germline loops: CDR1 SGHVS, CDR2 FQNEAQ. This chain's CDR3 is CASSWGRGRRNTDTQYF. DNA for the CDR3: TGTGCCAGCAGCTGGGGAAGAGGCAGAAGGAATACAGATACGCAGTATTTT.